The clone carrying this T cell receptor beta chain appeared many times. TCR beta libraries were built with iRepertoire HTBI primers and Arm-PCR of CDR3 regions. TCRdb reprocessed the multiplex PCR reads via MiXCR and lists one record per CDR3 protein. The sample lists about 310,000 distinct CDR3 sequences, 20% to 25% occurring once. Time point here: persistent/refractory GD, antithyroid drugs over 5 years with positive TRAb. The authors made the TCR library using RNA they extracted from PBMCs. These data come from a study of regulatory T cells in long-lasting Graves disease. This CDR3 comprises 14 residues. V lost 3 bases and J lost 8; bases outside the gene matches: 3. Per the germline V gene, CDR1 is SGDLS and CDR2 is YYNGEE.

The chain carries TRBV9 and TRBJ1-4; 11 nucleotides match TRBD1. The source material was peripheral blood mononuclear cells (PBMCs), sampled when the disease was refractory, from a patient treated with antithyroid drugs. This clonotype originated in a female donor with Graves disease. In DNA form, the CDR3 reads TGTGCCAGCAGCGGGACAGGGGGCGGCGAAAAACTGTTTTTT. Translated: CASSGTGGGEKLFF. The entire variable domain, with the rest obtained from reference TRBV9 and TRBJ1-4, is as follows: DSGVTQTPKHLITATGQRVTLRCSPRSGDLSVYWYQQSLDQGLQFLIQYYNGEERAKGNILERFSAQQFPDLHSELNLSSLELGDSALYFCASSGTGGGEKLFFGSGTQLSVL.